The clone carrying this T cell receptor (beta chain) has more than one count but fewer than ten. The antigen is not known. This sample is part of a study of identical twins. Study-wide points: Excess sharing between twins was weaker in beta out-of-frame sequences.

Germline trimming cut 3 bases from V and 1 base from J; bases unmatched to any gene: 1. CDR1 LNHDA and CDR2 SQIVND come from the germline V gene (reference sequence). The CDR3 is 15 residues long. TCRdb fed the 5' RACE reads into MiXCR, producing one record per CDR3 protein. The sample comprises around 510,000 distinct CDR3 sequences, 13% to 15% of which are singletons, and approximately 0.9% rests with the top ten. These same records also appear under a second study, on yellow fever vaccine responses in identical twins.

Input material: CD4+ T cells sorted from blood. The chain carries TRBV19 and TRBJ2-1, with 9 bases matching TRBD1. This TCR was recovered from a woman under 30 in good health. The CDR3 DNA reads as TGTGCCAGTAGTATTGGGACAGGGTCCTACAATGAGCAGTTCTTC. Protein: CASSIGTGSYNEQFF.